Detailed here is one T cell receptor (beta chain). The record originates from a study of shared clonotypes between healthy human individuals. Study at large: A few men and a couple of women, aged 18 to 49, were donors.

TCRdb keeps only in-frame clones here, not all; method: immunoSEQ multiplex PCR. The sample holds millions of clones, approximately 90% seen once. CDR1 SGDLS and CDR2 YYNGEE come from the germline V gene. J was trimmed by 5 bases and V by 4 bases; bases with no gene match: 9. The CDR3 sequence is 16 residues long. Sequenced sample: naive CD4+ T cells sorted from blood. The subset was: CD45RA+ positively selected. The clonotype originates from a man between 18 and 35 years old in good health. This chain links TRBV9 with TRBJ2-1; 10 bases are shared with TRBD2. This CDR3 is CASSPRTSGGHNEQFF. The CDR3 nucleotides read TGTGCCAGCAGCCCCCGGACTAGCGGAGGTCACAATGAGCAGTTCTTC.